Below, one T cell receptor (beta chain) is given with its context. The antigen remains undetermined. The sample originates from a study of response to subunit inactivated influenza vaccine. From germline, CDR1 is MNHEY and CDR2 SVGEGT. The CDR3 is made up of 16 amino acids. V lost 7 bases, J lost 2 bases, and 11 bases stayed unmatched. In TCRdb, the RT-PCR reads were re-called with MiXCR into one record per CDR3 protein. The sample has about 580,000 distinct CDR3 sequences, 14% seen once. The study, taken as a whole, reports: With each seasonal influenza vaccination, the authors suggested, few new T cells are recruited.

This sample comprised PBMCs from blood, obtained roughly 12 days after vaccination. This chain connects TRBV6-2 or TRBV6-3 to TRBJ2-4; 7 nucleotides align to TRBD2. This TCR was sampled from a man aged 45-60 years who received an inactivated influenza vaccine. The CDR3 DNA reads TGTGCCAGCAACCCCGGGAGGCTTCTATCCAAAAACATTCAGTACTTC. It translates to CASNPGRLLSKNIQYF.